Listed here are 23 T cell receptor beta chains from one sample, sequenced in a study of regulatory dendritic cells for organ transplantation (dated by TCRdb to about 2017). Library creation used the immunoSEQ multiplex PCR assay. TCRdb obtained this table from immuneACCESS and retained in-frame rearrangements with V and J assigned. These tables miss some clones; where compared with another copy, unresolved V genes account for less than half of the shortfall, and the remainder is unexplained. Counted in this sample were 9,500 to 14,000 clones; nearly 90% of them appeared once. Of the sample, around 0.45% is held by the ten largest clones. Sorted T cell subsets were CFSE-labeled and co-cultured for roughly 5 days with allogeneic regulatory or mature dendritic cells at a 1:10 DC:T ratio. These receptors have no known antigen. The sequenced sample was naive CD8+ T cells from blood cultured with dendritic cells. Reading the label with the study, this specimen's cell subset or site is: CD45RA+ naive T cells. The receptors were sampled from a human donor in good health.

V is TRBV9 and J is TRBJ2-7; 7 nucleotides align to TRBD2. V lost 3 bases to trimming and J lost 2 bases; unmatched junction nucleotides: 5. The CDR3 contains 14 residues. Germline V CDR1 and CDR2: SGDLS, YYNGEE. CDR3 nucleotides: TGTGCCAGCAGCGACGGGACTACTCCCTACGAGCAGTACTTC. This gives the protein CASSDGTTPYEQYF.

The V and J genes are TRBV25-1 and TRBJ1-1; D not certain. The germline CDR1 and CDR2 sequences are MGHDK and SYGVNS. V lost 3 bases to trimming and J lost 8 bases, with 13 bases between them. This CDR3 has 13 residues. CDR3 in amino acids: CASSDRNLREAFF. The CDR3 nucleotides read TGTGCCAGCAGTGACCGCAACTTAAGGGAAGCTTTCTTT.

The rearrangement joins TRBV30 to TRBJ1-1; no reliable D call. Per germline, CDR1 GTSNPN and CDR2 SVGIG (reference sequence). The CDR3 runs 15 residues. Trimming removed 1 base at V and 1 base at J, with 13 bases between. This chain's CDR3 is CAWSARPVGNTEAFF. The CDR3 DNA sequence: TGTGCCTGGAGTGCCCGGCCGGTGGGGAACACTGAAGCTTTCTTT.

The genes are TRBV6-6 and TRBJ1-1; no definite D call. This CDR3 has 13 amino acids. V lost 2 bases to trimming and J lost 1 base, with 5 bases between them. CDR1 is MNHNY, CDR2 SVGAGI, per germline (reference sequence). The CDR3 loop is CASSYGENTEAFF. In DNA, the CDR3 is TGTGCCAGCAGTTACGGAGAGAACACTGAAGCTTTCTTT.

The chain combines TRBV7-3 with TRBJ2-2; 12 nucleotides match TRBD1. The V and J ends lost 5 bases and 6 bases, in that order; junction bases with no gene match: 10. Germline assignment: CDR1 SGHTA and CDR2 FQGTGA. This CDR3 has 17 residues. CDR3 sequence reads: CASSRLGTGGASGELFF. The DNA of the CDR3 is TGTGCCAGCAGCCGCCTCGGGACAGGGGGCGCCTCCGGGGAGCTGTTTTTT. The variable domain in full, completed from reference TRBV7-3 and TRBJ2-2, reads GAGVSQTPSNKVTEKGKYVELRCDPISGHTALYWYRQSLGQGPEFLIYFQGTGAADDSGLPNDRFFAVRPEGSVSTLKIQRTERGDSAVYLCASSRLGTGGASGELFFGEGSRLTVL.

The chain employs TRBV4-1 and TRBJ2-2; D may match TRBD1 or TRBD2 (5 bases each). Trimming cost V 3 bases and J 0 bases, with 11 bases left between them. The CDR3 runs 16 residues. Germline V lookup: CDR1 MGHRA, CDR2 YSYEKL. Here the CDR3 DNA reads TGCGCCAGCAGCCAGGGCTTGGGGGCGAACACCGGGGAGCTGTTTTTT. This translates into CASSQGLGANTGELFF.

The CDR3: CASSWETGITLYEQYF. The CDR3 nucleotides are TGTGCCAGCAGCTGGGAAACAGGGATTACTCTCTACGAGCAGTACTTC. The V call is TRBV5-6, the J call TRBJ2-7; the D gene is possibly TRBD1 (6 bases). This CDR3 is built from 16 residues. Germline CDR1 SGHDT, CDR2 YYEEEE. V gave up 3 bases and J gave up 3 bases, with 19 bases separating them.

V usage is TRBV28 and J usage is TRBJ2-7, with TRBD2 matching over 13 bases. CDR3 length: 19 amino acids. Germline trimming cut 6 bases from V and 6 bases from J; bases unmatched to any gene: 20. Per germline, CDR1 MDHEN and CDR2 SYDVKM. The CDR3 region is CASRLYPGTSGTYSSEQYF. The CDR3, as DNA: TGTGCCAGCAGACTATATCCCGGGACTAGCGGGACGTATTCTAGCGAGCAGTACTTC.

V gene TRBV6-6 combines with J gene TRBJ2-5, with D unresolved. The germline V and J ends were trimmed by 6 bases and 2 bases, with 13 bases remaining between them. Germline CDR1 and CDR2: MNHNY and SVGAGI (reference sequence). This CDR3 has 14 amino acids. CDR3 coding DNA: TGTGCCAGCAGCCTCGTCGGGCTTCAAGAGACCCAGTACTTC. It translates to CASSLVGLQETQYF.

The V gene is TRBV5-5, the J gene TRBJ1-2; no definite D call. The germline V gene encodes CDR1 SGHKS and CDR2 YYEKEE (reference sequence). This CDR3 spans 15 amino acids. Trimming cost V 4 bases and J 2 bases, with 15 bases left between them. CDR3 in amino acids: CASSDPDGPNYGYTF. CDR3 nucleotides: TGTGCCAGCAGCGACCCGGACGGCCCCAACTATGGCTACACCTTC.

This clone was seen more than once but under ten times. This chain joins TRBV10-3 and TRBJ2-1, with 11 bases matching TRBD2. Looked up from germline, CDR1 is ENHRY and CDR2 is SYGVKD. The CDR3 extends over 13 amino acids. With 10 bases clipped from V and 4 bases from J, the junction kept 3 bases outside the gene matches. DNA of the CDR3: TGTGCCACCTTAGCGGGGGGGTACAATGAGCAGTTCTTC. It yields the protein CATLAGGYNEQFF.

This sequence joins TRBV4-1 and TRBJ2-1, with D hard to call. V dropped 0 bases and J dropped 0 bases, with 9 bases sitting between them. There are 16 residues in the CDR3. Germline V lookup: CDR1 MGHRA, CDR2 YSYEKL. This CDR3 is CASSQERTSSYNEQFF. The CDR3, as DNA: TGCGCCAGCAGCCAAGAGCGGACGAGCTCCTACAATGAGCAGTTCTTC.

This chain uses TRBV5-6 with TRBJ2-1, with 8 nucleotides matching TRBD2. V was clipped by 4 bases and J by 9 bases; unmatched bases: 6. CDR3 size: 13 residues. CDR1 and CDR2 from the germline V gene are SGHDT and YYEEEE. The CDR3 reads CASSPGGAGEQFF. CDR3 in DNA: TGTGCCAGCAGCCCGGGGGGGGCAGGTGAGCAGTTCTTC.

This chain joins TRBV19 and TRBJ2-7, with D maybe TRBD2 (6 bases). Germline CDR1 is LNHDA and CDR2 is SQIVND (reference sequence). Trimming took 6 bases from V and 4 from J, leaving 19 bases between them. The length of the CDR3 is 15 residues. The CDR3 DNA is TGTGCCAGTAGGGAGGGGCCGCAAAAAATTTACGAGCAGTACTTC. This sequence encodes CASREGPQKIYEQYF.

The gene calls are TRBV7-8 and TRBJ2-7; no reliable D call. CDR3 length: 15 residues. The germline CDR1 and CDR2 sequences are SGHVS and FQNEAQ. Trimming left V 1 base short and J 3 bases short, with 13 bases between. CDR3 loop: CASSLEEPENYEQYF. The DNA of the CDR3 is TGTGCCAGCAGCTTAGAAGAGCCGGAAAACTACGAGCAGTACTTC.

The gene calls are TRBV2 and TRBJ1-1; 11 bases match TRBD1. Germline V lookup: CDR1 SNHLY, CDR2 FYNNEI. The V and J ends lost 3 bases and 7 bases, in that order; junction bases with no gene match: 4. The CDR3 runs 14 residues. The CDR3 DNA reads TGTGCCAGCAGTGACGGGACAGGGGGGTATGAAGCTTTCTTT. It yields the protein CASSDGTGGYEAFF.

The chain uses TRBV11-2 and TRBJ2-7, with D possibly being TRBD2 (5 bases). Germline values: CDR1 SGHAT, CDR2 FQNNGV. There are 14 residues in the CDR3. Trimming took off 5 bases at V and 2 bases at J, with 13 bases between the two ends. The CDR3 region is CASSPGLGAYEQYF. As DNA, the CDR3 is TGTGCCAGCAGCCCTGGGCTCGGGGCCTACGAGCAGTACTTC.

V gene TRBV7-8 combines with J gene TRBJ2-5, with 12 bases that match TRBD2. The J call may be mistaken, given a closer DNA end match to TRBJ2-7. CDR3 length equals 13 residues. Germline V CDR1 and CDR2: SGHVS, FQNEAQ. The CDR3 loop is CASSSGLAGEQYF. The CDR3 nucleotides are TGTGCCAGCAGCTCGGGACTAGCGGGCGAGCAGTACTTC.

The gene calls are TRBV5-4 and TRBJ2-1; possibly TRBD2 for D (5 bases). Germline V gene sequence: CDR1 SGHNT, CDR2 YYREEE (reference sequence). The CDR3 length is 12 residues. V gave up 4 bases and J gave up 3 bases, with 5 bases separating them. DNA of the CDR3: TGTGCCAGCAGCCGGGACTACAATGAGCAGTTCTTC. It specifies CASSRDYNEQFF.

This rearrangement joins TRBV4-3 to TRBJ2-1, with D possibly TRBD2 on 6 matching bases. Deletions cut 1 base from V and 8 bases from J, with 9 bases between. Germline V gives CDR1 LGHNA, CDR2 YSLEER. The CDR3 totals 13 residues. This CDR3 reads CASSQGGEDEQFF. CDR3 in DNA: TGCGCCAGCAGCCAAGGAGGGGAGGATGAGCAGTTCTTC.

The rearrangement joins TRBV2 to TRBJ1-3, with a possible D match to TRBD1 (5 bases). Trimming took 8 bases from V and 4 from J, leaving 18 bases between them. Germline CDR1 SNHLY, CDR2 FYNNEI. This CDR3 is 15 amino acids long. CDR3 residues: CASQNLEGAGNTIYF. For the CDR3, the DNA is TGTGCCAGCCAGAACCTCGAAGGGGCGGGAAACACCATATATTTT.

The chain couples TRBV7-8 to TRBJ2-1, with D perhaps TRBD2 (5 bases). V was pared by 6 bases and J by 0 bases, with 12 bases between. The CDR3 has 15 amino acids. Germline-derived CDR1 and CDR2 are SGHVS and FQNEAQ. The CDR3 sequence: CASSPGLYSYNEQFF. CDR3 DNA sequence: TGTGCCAGCAGTCCCGGACTGTACTCCTACAATGAGCAGTTCTTC.

The chain is built from TRBV19 and TRBJ1-2; TRBD1 aligns across 9 bases. With V trimmed by 6 bases and J by 7 bases, 9 bases remained unmatched. This CDR3 has 14 residues. Germline-derived CDR1 and CDR2 are LNHDA and SQIVND (reference sequence). The CDR3 DNA is TGTGCCAGTAGCCTACAGGGGGCGCTCTCTGGCTACACCTTC. Its translation: CASSLQGALSGYTF.